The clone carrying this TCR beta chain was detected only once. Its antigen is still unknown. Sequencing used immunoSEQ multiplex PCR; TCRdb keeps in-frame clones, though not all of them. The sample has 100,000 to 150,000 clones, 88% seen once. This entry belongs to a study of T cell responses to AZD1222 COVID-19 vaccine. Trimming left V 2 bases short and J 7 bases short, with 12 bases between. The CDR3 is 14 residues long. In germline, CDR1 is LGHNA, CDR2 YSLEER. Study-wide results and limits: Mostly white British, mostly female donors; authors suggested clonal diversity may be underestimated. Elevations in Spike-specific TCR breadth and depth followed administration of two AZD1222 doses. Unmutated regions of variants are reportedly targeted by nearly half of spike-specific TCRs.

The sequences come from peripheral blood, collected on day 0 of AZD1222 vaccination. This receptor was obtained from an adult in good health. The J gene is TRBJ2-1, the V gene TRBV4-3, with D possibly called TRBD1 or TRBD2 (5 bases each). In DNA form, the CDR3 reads TGCGCCAGCAGCCAAACCGGGACGGTGAATGAGCAGTTCTTC. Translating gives CASSQTGTVNEQFF.